The 27 T cell receptor beta chains listed next were all sequenced from one sample in a study of shared clonotypes between healthy human individuals. Repertoires were generated with immunoSEQ multiplex PCR, while TCRdb's copy carries only in-frame clones and drops some. The sample comprises under 850,000 clones, 85% to 95% of which are singletons, and less than 25% rests with the top ten. CD8 cells classed as naive were CD45RO-negative and positively selected for CCR7, excluding terminally differentiated effector memory CD45RA+ cells. Sequencing used naive CD8+ T cells sorted from blood. Source of these receptors: a man under 40 in good health.

The genes are TRBV4-1 and TRBJ2-7; 11 nucleotides line up with TRBD2. There are 15 residues in the CDR3. V lost 2 bases and J lost 3; bases outside the gene matches: 3. CDR1 is MGHRA and CDR2 is YSYEKL in the germline V gene. CDR3 in amino acids: CASSQFGTSGYEQYF. The CDR3 bases are TGCGCCAGCAGCCAATTCGGGACTAGCGGCTACGAGCAGTACTTC.

The rearrangement joins TRBV7-9 to TRBJ2-1; no definite D call. CDR1 and CDR2 (germline): SEHNR, FQNEAQ (reference sequence). This CDR3 is built from 12 residues. Between the trimmed V and J ends, which lost 4 bases and 9 bases, there was a span of 10 bases. The CDR3 nucleotides are TGTGCCAGCAGCTCCCGGGTCTTTGAGCAGTTCTTC. It yields the protein CASSSRVFEQFF.

V gene TRBV7-6 combines with J gene TRBJ2-3, with D unclear. CDR1 SGHVS and CDR2 FNYEAQ come from the germline V gene. Trimming removed 4 bases at V and 2 bases at J, with 16 bases between. The CDR3 totals 16 residues. The CDR3 loop is CASSSELLLYTDTQYF. The CDR3 coding sequence is TGTGCCAGCAGCTCGGAGCTCCTTCTATACACAGATACGCAGTATTTT.

The chain employs TRBV19 and TRBJ1-2, with D unresolved. CDR1 is LNHDA, CDR2 SQIVND, per germline (reference sequence). This CDR3 is 14 amino acids long. The V end was cut by 3 bases, the J end by 4 bases, with 12 bases between. CDR3 in DNA: TGTGCCAGTAGTATCGAATCAGACCTCTATGGCTACACCTTC. It yields the protein CASSIESDLYGYTF.

The chain is built from TRBV29-1 and TRBJ2-1, with TRBD2 matching 11 bases. J gave up 5 bases and V 6 bases, and 3 bases lay outside the gene matches. There are 13 residues in the CDR3. Germline CDR1 reads SQVTM; CDR2 reads ANQGSEA. The CDR3 is CSVLTSGNNEQFF. CDR3 nucleotides: TGCAGCGTCCTGACTAGCGGGAACAATGAGCAGTTCTTC.

The V call is TRBV13, the J call TRBJ1-3, with D unclear. This CDR3 region has 13 residues. Germline V gene lookup returns CDR1 PRHDT and CDR2 FYEKMQ (reference sequence). V was cut by 6 bases and J by 0 bases, with 6 bases left in between. CDR3 nucleotides: TGTGCCAGCAGGGGAGGCTCTGGAAACACCATATATTTT. It encodes CASRGGSGNTIYF. Using reference TRBV13 and TRBJ1-3 for the parts outside the CDR3, the full variable domain is AAGVIQSPRHLIKEKRETATLKCYPIPRHDTVYWYQQGPGQDPQFLISFYEKMQSDKGSIPDRFSAQQFSDYHSELNMSSLELGDSALYFCASRGGSGNTIYFGEGSWLTVV.

The chain employs TRBV14 and TRBJ1-2, with D possibly matching TRBD1 (5 bases). Germline CDR1 and CDR2: SGHDN and FVKESK. Trimming removed 3 bases from V and 1 base from J, with 9 bases in between. This CDR3 comprises 14 residues. The CDR3 loop reads CASSHSTVNYGYTF. In nucleotides, the CDR3 is TGTGCCAGCAGCCATTCGACAGTTAACTATGGCTACACCTTC.

This clone was found once. This rearrangement joins TRBV11-3 to TRBJ2-1, with TRBD2 matching over 9 bases. The CDR3 covers 15 residues. Trimming took 3 bases from V and 4 from J; bases not matched to a gene: 4. Germline values: CDR1 SGHNT, CDR2 YENEEA. The CDR3 coding sequence is TGTGCCAGCAGCTTGACTAGCGGAACTTACAATGAGCAGTTCTTC. Residues: CASSLTSGTYNEQFF.

V usage is TRBV11-2 and J usage is TRBJ2-1; 8 positions match TRBD1. The CDR3 length is 15 residues. V lost 5 bases to trimming and J lost 6 bases; unmatched junction nucleotides: 9. Germline loops: CDR1 SGHAT, CDR2 FQNNGV. CDR3 residues: CASSLLTGDFNEQFF. CDR3 DNA: TGTGCCAGCAGCCTCCTGACAGGGGATTTCAATGAGCAGTTCTTC.

The rearrangement joins TRBV7-9 to TRBJ1-1; D is ambiguous. The V end lost 6 bases, the J end lost 7 bases, and 15 bases lay between the germline ends. This CDR3 contains 13 residues. Germline CDR1 SEHNR, CDR2 FQNEAQ (reference sequence). CDR3 nucleotide sequence: TGTGCCAGCAGGGCACTAGAGCAGGTTGAAGCTTTCTTT. Translation gives CASRALEQVEAFF.

The gene calls are TRBV7-2 and TRBJ2-1, with 8 bases fitting TRBD2. The CDR3 is 19 residues long. The germline V gene has CDR1 SGHTA and CDR2 FQGNSA. V shed 5 bases and J 4 bases; nucleotides not matched to a gene: 19. The DNA of the CDR3 is TGTGCCAGCAGCGACCTAATTCGGGAGGGACCAACGACATACAATGAGCAGTTCTTC. This translates into CASSDLIREGPTTYNEQFF.

Notes on this clone: The same CDR3 can be traced to other DNA sequences in this sample. The V gene is TRBV27, the J gene TRBJ2-1, with D tentatively TRBD1 (6 bases). The germline V and J ends were trimmed by 6 bases and 7 bases, with 10 bases remaining between them. The CDR3 has 12 amino acids. Germline V gene data show CDR1 as MNHEY and CDR2 as SMNVEV (reference sequence). The CDR3 nucleotides read TGTGCCAGCAGCAGGGGTGGGAATGAGCAGTTCTTC. Translation gives CASSRGGNEQFF.

The genes are TRBV14 and TRBJ2-7; 8 nucleotides agree with TRBD2. The CDR3 length is 14 residues. Looked up from germline, CDR1 is SGHDN and CDR2 is FVKESK. J gave up 2 bases and V 2 bases, and 2 bases lay outside the gene matches. CDR3 nucleotides: TGTGCCAGCAGCCAATTTAGCGGGGCCTACGAGCAGTACTTC. Its translation: CASSQFSGAYEQYF.

Here the CDR3 DNA reads TGTGCCAGCAGCGCCGACAGGAACCACAATGAGCAGTTCTTC. Amino acids: CASSADRNHNEQFF. J is TRBJ2-1 and V is TRBV9; tentatively, D is TRBD1 (6 bases). The CDR3 has 14 amino acids. From germline, CDR1 is SGDLS and CDR2 YYNGEE. With 3 bases removed from V and 5 bases from J, the gap between germline ends came to 12 bases.

The table lists this clone with a few counts. The chain employs TRBV2 and TRBJ2-7; D ambiguous. This CDR3 contains 14 residues. Trimming took 5 bases from V and 2 from J, leaving 13 bases between them. CDR1 SNHLY and CDR2 FYNNEI come from the germline V gene. The CDR3 nucleotides read TGTGCCAGCAGTTGGTTGGTAGGGCCCTACGAGCAGTACTTC. Amino acid sequence: CASSWLVGPYEQYF.

The V call is TRBV10-1, the J call TRBJ2-1; TRBD1 agrees at 11 bases. J lost 7 bases, V lost 4 bases, and 6 bases had no gene match. Germline loops: CDR1 WNHNN, CDR2 SYGVQD (reference sequence). The CDR3 has 15 residues. CDR3 loop: CASSVGTGGLNEQFF. DNA of the CDR3: TGCGCCAGCAGTGTTGGGACAGGGGGATTGAATGAGCAGTTCTTC.

The chain has TRBV7-8 and TRBJ2-1; no clear D. This CDR3 has 15 residues. CDR1 and CDR2 from the germline V gene are SGHVS and FQNEAQ. V was pared by 5 bases and J by 2 bases, with 13 bases between. CDR3 region: CASSDRRPPYNEQFF. CDR3 nucleotide sequence: TGTGCCAGCAGCGATAGAAGACCGCCCTACAATGAGCAGTTCTTC.

The rearrangement joins TRBV7-2 to TRBJ2-7; the D call may be TRBD1 or TRBD2 (5 bases each). The ends were cut back, 3 bases at V and 4 bases at J, with 19 bases in the middle. Germline V gene sequence: CDR1 SGHTA, CDR2 FQGNSA. The CDR3 totals 16 residues. The CDR3 here is CASSLGPPIGLYEQYF. Written as DNA, the CDR3 is TGTGCCAGCAGCTTGGGACCGCCGATTGGGTTATACGAGCAGTACTTC. The whole variable domain, filled in from reference TRBV7-2 and TRBJ2-7, reads GAGVSQSPSNKVTEKGKDVELRCDPISGHTALYWYRQSLGQGLEFLIYFQGNSAPDKSGLPSDRFSAERTGGSVSTLTIQRTQQEDSAVYLCASSLGPPIGLYEQYFGPGTRLTVT.

CDR3 sequence reads: CASSQGITGQSSRSSYNEQFF. CDR3 coding DNA: TGCGCCAGCAGCCAAGGGATTACGGGACAGAGCTCTCGAAGCTCCTACAATGAGCAGTTCTTC. V is TRBV4-3 and J is TRBJ2-1; 7 bases are shared with TRBD1. Trimming removed 1 base from V and 0 bases from J; junction bases left unmatched: 18. The CDR3 runs to 21 residues. The germline CDR1 and CDR2 sequences are LGHNA and YSLEER.

The chain carries TRBV11-3 and TRBJ2-2; no definite D call. Germline lookup yields CDR1 SGHNT and CDR2 YENEEA. The CDR3 spans 15 residues. V was trimmed by 3 bases and J by 0 bases, leaving 8 bases between them. The CDR3 here is CASSFYNANTGELFF. The CDR3 DNA follows: TGTGCCAGCAGCTTCTACAACGCGAACACCGGGGAGCTGTTTTTT.

This sequence joins TRBV27 and TRBJ1-6; D not certain. Germline CDR1 MNHEY, CDR2 SMNVEV (reference sequence). The CDR3 is made up of 12 amino acids. V lost 7 bases and J 10 bases, leaving 11 bases between the germline ends. CDR3 bases: TGTGCCAGCACAGACTTATTCTCACCCCTCCACTTT. It is translated as CASTDLFSPLHF.

This sequence joins TRBV4-3 and TRBJ2-7; weak D call: TRBD1 (7 bases). The CDR3 is 17 amino acids. Looked up from germline, CDR1 is LGHNA and CDR2 is YSLEER. Between the trimmed V and J ends, which lost 1 base and 1 base, there was a span of 17 bases. The CDR3 coding sequence is TGCGCCAGCAGCCAAGTCGCCGCAGCAGGGGGGTCCTACGAGCAGTACTTC. Translated: CASSQVAAAGGSYEQYF.

This rearrangement joins TRBV29-1 to TRBJ2-1; a possible D gene is TRBD2 (7 bases). This CDR3 contains 15 residues. Germline V gene data show CDR1 as SQVTM and CDR2 as ANQGSEA. V was shortened by 6 bases and J by 4 bases, with 19 bases between the two germline ends. The CDR3 sequence: CSVEGGTHLYNEQFF. The DNA for the CDR3 is TGCAGCGTAGAGGGGGGGACCCACCTTTACAATGAGCAGTTCTTC.

The chain combines TRBV28 with TRBJ2-3, with a weak D call TRBD2 (5 bases). Trimming pared 1 base from V and 0 bases from J, leaving 11 bases between. Germline assignment: CDR1 MDHEN and CDR2 SYDVKM. This CDR3 contains 16 residues. The CDR3 protein is CASSLYSRRSTDTQYF. The DNA for the CDR3 is TGTGCCAGCAGTTTATACTCTCGGAGGAGCACAGATACGCAGTATTTT.

The chain links TRBV4-1 to TRBJ2-2; the D gene is possibly TRBD1 (7 bases). CDR1 and CDR2 (germline): MGHRA, YSYEKL. This CDR3 is built from 18 residues. The V end was cut by 1 base, the J end by 6 bases, with 21 bases between. CDR3 amino acids: CASSQVRAGQRDAGELFF. Here the CDR3 DNA reads TGCGCCAGCAGCCAAGTAAGGGCGGGACAGAGGGACGCCGGGGAGCTGTTTTTT.

The rearrangement uses TRBV19 and TRBJ1-1; 8 bases are shared with TRBD1. Germline assignment: CDR1 LNHDA and CDR2 SQIVND (reference sequence). J lost 2 bases, V lost 5 bases, and 7 bases had no gene match. The CDR3 sequence is 15 residues long. The CDR3 region is CASSAAGTGNTEAFF. CDR3 nucleotides: TGTGCCAGTAGTGCCGCCGGGACAGGAAACACTGAAGCTTTCTTT.

The rearrangement links TRBV20-1 to TRBJ2-5; no clear D. The CDR3 contains 11 residues. From germline, CDR1 is DFQATT and CDR2 SNEGSKA (reference sequence). CDR3 nucleotides: TGCGGTCTGGGGTTTTATGAGACCCAGTACTTC. Translation gives CGLGFYETQYF.